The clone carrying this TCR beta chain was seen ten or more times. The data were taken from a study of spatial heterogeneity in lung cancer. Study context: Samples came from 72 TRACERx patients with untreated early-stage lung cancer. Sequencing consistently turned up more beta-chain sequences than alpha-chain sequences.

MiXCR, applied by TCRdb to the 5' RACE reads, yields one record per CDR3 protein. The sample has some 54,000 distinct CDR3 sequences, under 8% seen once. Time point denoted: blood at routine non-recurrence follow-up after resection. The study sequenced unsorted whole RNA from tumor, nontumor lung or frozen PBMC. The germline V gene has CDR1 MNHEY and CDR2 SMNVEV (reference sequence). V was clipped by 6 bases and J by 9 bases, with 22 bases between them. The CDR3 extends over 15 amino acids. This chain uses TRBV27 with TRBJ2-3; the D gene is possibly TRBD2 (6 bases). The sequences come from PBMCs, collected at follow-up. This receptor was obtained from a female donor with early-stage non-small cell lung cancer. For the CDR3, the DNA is TGTGCCAGCAGCTCTTATCATTCGGGAGTGACGACGCAGTATTTT. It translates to CASSSYHSGVTTQYF.